What follows are 8 T cell receptor beta chains derived from one specimen sequenced in a study of OX40 agonist ivuxolimab in advanced cancers. Data came from immunoSEQ multiplex PCR; TCRdb stores just in-frame clones and leaves some out. This sample carries 70,000 to 80,000 clones, 92% of them seen once, and the ten largest clones take roughly 0.45%. Here the sequenced sample was CD4+ or CD8+ T cells sorted from blood, taken in a trial of the OX40 agonist ivuxolimab. The receptors were gathered from an adult with an advanced solid tumor such as melanoma, head and neck, liver or kidney cancer.

The chain uses TRBV6-1 and TRBJ2-7, with TRBD1 identical over 9 bases. There are 15 residues in the CDR3. Germline V gene sequence: CDR1 MNHNS, CDR2 SASEGT. The trim removed 2 bases at V and 5 bases at J, leaving 7 bases unmatched. The CDR3 DNA reads as TGTGCCAGCAGTGAACCGGGACAGGGCGTTAACGAGCAGTACTTC. The encoded protein is CASSEPGQGVNEQYF.

The gene calls are TRBV11-2 and TRBJ1-1; 8 bases match TRBD1. With V trimmed by 5 bases and J by 7 bases, 6 bases remained unmatched. CDR1 is SGHAT and CDR2 is FQNNGV in the germline V gene. The CDR3 extends over 13 amino acids. CDR3 residues: CASSPTGEGEAFF. CDR3 sequence (DNA): TGTGCCAGCAGCCCGACAGGGGAGGGTGAAGCTTTCTTT.

The J gene is TRBJ2-2, the V gene TRBV9, with 10 bases identical to TRBD2. Germline lookup yields CDR1 SGDLS and CDR2 YYNGEE. With V trimmed by 4 bases and J by 6 bases, 9 bases remained unmatched. The CDR3 is 16 residues long. CDR3 sequence (DNA): TGTGCCAGCAGCTCAAGAAGCGGGAGGGGCGCCGGGGAGCTGTTTTTT. Its protein is CASSSRSGRGAGELFF.

The chain has TRBV25-1 and TRBJ2-1, with TRBD2 matching 8 bases. The CDR3 spans 14 residues. After removal of 7 bases from V and 4 bases from J, the junction contained 6 bases not matched to a gene. The germline V gene encodes CDR1 MGHDK and CDR2 SYGVNS. CDR3 residues: CASNFGRAYNEQFF. The CDR3 region has the DNA TGTGCCAGCAACTTCGGGAGGGCTTACAATGAGCAGTTCTTC.

The CDR3 spells CAISPGQRTGANYGYTF. In DNA form, the CDR3 reads TGTGCCATCAGCCCCGGACAGCGAACTGGAGCTAACTATGGCTACACCTTC. The gene calls are TRBV10-3 and TRBJ1-2; D is possibly TRBD1 (6 bases). The CDR3 sequence is 17 residues long. The ends were cut back, 6 bases at V and 0 bases at J, with 20 bases in the middle. Germline values: CDR1 ENHRY, CDR2 SYGVKD.

The chain couples TRBV19 to TRBJ2-3; 7 positions agree with TRBD1. Looked up from germline, CDR1 is LNHDA and CDR2 is SQIVND (reference sequence). This CDR3 region has 15 residues. V dropped 5 bases and J dropped 2; count of bases not matched to a gene: 7. CDR3 nucleotide sequence: TGTGCCAGTAGTCCGTGGACAGGCACCACAGATACGCAGTATTTT. Its translation is CASSPWTGTTDTQYF.

CDR3 residues: CASSLGTSGQETQYF. CDR3 nucleotides: TGTGCCAGCAGCTTAGGAACTAGCGGCCAAGAGACCCAGTACTTC. The chain combines TRBV7-6 with TRBJ2-5, with 8 positions matching TRBD2. The CDR3 contains 15 residues. Germline V CDR1 and CDR2: SGHVS, FNYEAQ. V was pared by 1 base and J by 1 base, with 2 bases of the junction left unmatched.

This chain connects TRBV30 to TRBJ2-5, with D tentatively TRBD1 (6 bases). The CDR3 contains 13 residues. Trimming left V 4 bases short and J 4 bases short, with 13 bases between. Per the germline V gene, CDR1 is GTSNPN and CDR2 is SVGIG (reference sequence). CDR3 amino acids: CAWTRGWGETQYF. DNA for the CDR3: TGTGCCTGGACCAGGGGATGGGGAGAGACCCAGTACTTC.